Each of the 27 T cell receptor beta chains below was sequenced from the same sample in a study of beta chain features in type 1 diabetes. Overall study findings and caveats: Shorter TCRB CDR3s, moderately but significantly so, were found in Type 1 diabetes patients in all four CD4+ subsets.

No antigens are known for them. Sequenced material consisted of expressed TCRB transcripts (all of the isolated RNA was reverse transcribed). Only in-frame clones appear in the TCRdb table, and some are missing; sequencing was by immunoSEQ multiplex PCR. The sample contains hundreds of thousands of clones, over 12% of which appear only once. The specimen was naive CD4+ T cells from blood. The receptors were gathered from a man in his late teens or twenties with type 1 diabetes.

There are a few counts of this clone. V is TRBV6-6 and J is TRBJ1-5; D is uncertain. V shed 6 bases and J shed 4 bases, with 10 bases lying between them. CDR1 is MNHNY, CDR2 SVGAGI, per germline (reference sequence). The CDR3 is made up of 13 amino acids. Here the CDR3 reads CASSLSGNQPQHF. The CDR3 nucleotides are TGTGCCAGCAGCCTTTCGGGGAATCAGCCCCAGCATTTT.

The chain employs TRBV10-3 and TRBJ2-3; D is possibly TRBD1 (6 bases). The length of the CDR3 is 17 residues. CDR1 is ENHRY and CDR2 is SYGVKD in the germline V gene. V was pared by 0 bases and J by 1 base, with 14 bases between. The CDR3, as DNA: TGTGCCATCAGTGAGTCGATAACAGGGTCGGGCACAGATACGCAGTATTTT. Translated, it gives CAISESITGSGTDTQYF.

The chain couples TRBV30 to TRBJ1-1; the D is unclear. Germline CDR1 and CDR2: GTSNPN and SVGIG (reference sequence). Deletions cut 2 bases from V and 4 bases from J, with 8 bases between. The CDR3 spans 12 residues. CDR3 coding DNA: TGTGCCTGGAGTTGGGGTCCCACTGAAGCTTTCTTT. Protein sequence: CAWSWGPTEAFF.

This clone has only a few counts. The CDR3 nucleotides read TGTGCCAGCAGAGCGGGTACCTACGAGCAGTACTTC. Translating it yields CASRAGTYEQYF. The chain joins TRBV13 to TRBJ2-7; a weak D match, TRBD2 (6 bases). CDR1 PRHDT and CDR2 FYEKMQ come from the germline V gene (reference sequence). Trimming cost V 6 bases and J 2 bases, with 8 bases left between them. The CDR3 extends over 12 amino acids.

This clone has only a few counts. CDR3 bases: TGTGCCAGCAGTCAACAGGCGACGCAGTATTTT. Its translation: CASSQQATQYF. The chain joins TRBV7-2 to TRBJ2-3, with D maybe TRBD1 (5 bases). CDR3 length: 11 amino acids. From germline, CDR1 is SGHTA and CDR2 FQGNSA. V was shortened by 6 bases and J by 9 bases, with 10 bases between the two germline ends.

This sequence joins TRBV29-1 and TRBJ2-2; D gene unclear. This CDR3 comprises 14 residues. Trimming left V 7 bases short and J 0 bases short, with 12 bases between. CDR1 SQVTM and CDR2 ANQGSEA come from the germline V gene. The CDR3 is CSAEESANTGELFF. CDR3 nucleotide sequence: TGCAGCGCCGAGGAGTCGGCGAACACCGGGGAGCTGTTTTTT.

Notes on this clone: Other nucleotide sequences in the sample specify the same CDR3. The V and J genes are TRBV29-1 and TRBJ2-7; possible D gene TRBD1, 6 bases. Germline V gives CDR1 SQVTM, CDR2 ANQGSEA. V lost 3 bases and J lost 1, with 13 bases in between. CDR3 length equals 14 residues. CDR3 amino acids: CSVESWGPSYEQYF. The CDR3 DNA reads as TGCAGCGTTGAGAGTTGGGGGCCGTCCTACGAGCAGTACTTC.

The chain recombines TRBV2 with TRBJ2-1; 10 nucleotides align to TRBD2. The CDR3 sequence is 15 residues long. Germline V gene sequence: CDR1 SNHLY, CDR2 FYNNEI. The junction had 8 bases not matched to a gene; V was cut back by 6 bases and J by 6 bases. The CDR3 region has the DNA TGTGCCAGCAGGCCCCTAGCGGGAGATCGCAATGAGCAGTTCTTC. This gives the protein CASRPLAGDRNEQFF.

This clone was seen only a few times. The chain couples TRBV6-6 to TRBJ2-2; D is undetermined. Trimming left V 4 bases short and J 4 bases short, with 13 bases between. The CDR3 has 15 residues. Germline CDR1 MNHNY, CDR2 SVGAGI (reference sequence). The CDR3 reads CASSSWVSPTGELFF. The CDR3 DNA reads as TGTGCCAGCAGTTCTTGGGTGTCCCCCACCGGGGAGCTGTTTTTT.

This clone was seen more than once but under ten times. V usage is TRBV29-1 and J usage is TRBJ2-1; a possible D gene is TRBD1 (5 bases). Trimming stripped 8 bases from V and 3 bases from J, with 14 bases between. The germline V gene encodes CDR1 SQVTM and CDR2 ANQGSEA. There are 13 residues in the CDR3. CDR3 sequence: CSITPDSYNEQFF. CDR3 sequence (DNA): TGCAGCATCACACCCGACAGCTACAATGAGCAGTTCTTC.

The genes are TRBV7-9 and TRBJ2-1; 10 bases are a match to TRBD2. Germline V gene lookup returns CDR1 SEHNR and CDR2 FQNEAQ (reference sequence). The CDR3 has 14 residues. The V and J ends lost 5 bases and 13 bases, in that order; junction bases with no gene match: 11. CDR3 in DNA: TGTGCCAGCAGCCCCCTCGGACTAGCGGCAACACAGTTCTTC. It yields the protein CASSPLGLAATQFF.

This clone was seen a few times. The V gene is TRBV30, the J gene TRBJ1-2; unclear D gene. This CDR3 spans 13 amino acids. In germline, CDR1 is GTSNPN, CDR2 SVGIG (reference sequence). Trimming took off 3 bases at V and 2 bases at J, with 10 bases between the two ends. The CDR3 loop is CAWRVMSNYGYTF. The DNA of the CDR3 is TGTGCCTGGAGAGTGATGTCAAACTATGGCTACACCTTC.

The genes are TRBV25-1 and TRBJ1-3, with unresolved D. Trimming pared 7 bases from V and 0 bases from J, leaving 10 bases between. Germline-derived CDR1 and CDR2 are MGHDK and SYGVNS. This CDR3 contains 14 residues. In DNA, the CDR3 is TGTGCCAGCAAGGAGGGATCCTCTGGAAACACCATATATTTT. Its protein product is CASKEGSSGNTIYF.

The J gene is TRBJ2-3, the V gene TRBV30; TRBD1 or TRBD2 may be the D gene (5 bases each). Trimming took 0 bases from V and 2 from J, leaving 9 bases between them. The CDR3 consists of 14 residues. Germline CDR1 and CDR2: GTSNPN and SVGIG (reference sequence). CDR3 sequence (DNA): TGTGCCTGGAGTGTTAGGGACCCCACAGATACGCAGTATTTT. It translates to CAWSVRDPTDTQYF.

This rearrangement joins TRBV30 to TRBJ1-5, with D possibly being TRBD1 (6 bases). CDR1 and CDR2 from the germline V gene are GTSNPN and SVGIG (reference sequence). The CDR3 runs 17 residues. V was cut by 1 base and J by 2 bases, with 18 bases left in between. CDR3 in amino acids: CAWSALISGEGNQPQHF. Written as DNA, the CDR3 is TGTGCCTGGAGTGCTCTTATCTCAGGGGAGGGCAATCAGCCCCAGCATTTT. Full variable domain (rest looked up from reference TRBV30 and TRBJ1-5): SQTIHQWPATLVQPVGSPLSLECTVEGTSNPNLYWYRQAAGRGLQLLFYSVGIGQISSEVPQNLSASRPQDRQFILSSKKLLLSDSGFYLCAWSALISGEGNQPQHFGDGTRLSIL.

This clone was observed a few times. V and J are TRBV5-8 and TRBJ1-2, with D perhaps TRBD1 (5 bases). Germline V CDR1 and CDR2: SGHTS, YDEGEE. CDR3 length: 14 amino acids. Trimming took off 0 bases at V and 3 bases at J, with 9 bases between the two ends. DNA for the CDR3: TGTGCCAGCAGCTTGGAGGGGCTGCACTATGGCTACACCTTC. Protein sequence: CASSLEGLHYGYTF. Full variable domain (rest looked up from reference TRBV5-8 and TRBJ1-2): EAGVTQSPTHLIKTRGQQATLRCSPISGHTSVYWYQQALGLGLQFLLWYDEGEERNRGNFPPRFSGRQFPNYSSELNVNALELEDSALYLCASSLEGLHYGYTFGSGTRLTVV.

This chain connects TRBV7-9 to TRBJ2-1; perhaps TRBD1 as D (6 bases). Germline CDR1 is SEHNR and CDR2 is FQNEAQ (reference sequence). The ends were cut back, 2 bases at V and 7 bases at J, with 15 bases in the middle. This CDR3 spans 15 amino acids. CDR3 protein: CASSLSVAQGNEQFF. DNA of the CDR3: TGTGCCAGCAGCTTATCAGTAGCGCAGGGGAATGAGCAGTTCTTC.

In the case of this clone: Other DNA sequences in the sample encode the same CDR3. V is TRBV30 and J is TRBJ1-1, with 8 nucleotides matching TRBD1. Germline V CDR1 and CDR2: GTSNPN, SVGIG (reference sequence). Germline trimming cut 1 base from V and 4 bases from J; bases unmatched to any gene: 2. CDR3 length: 13 residues. The CDR3 DNA follows: TGTGCCTGGAGTGCTACAGGGGGCACTGAAGCTTTCTTT. Translating it yields CAWSATGGTEAFF.

This rearrangement joins TRBV5-1 to TRBJ2-6; a possible D gene is TRBD1 (6 bases). The CDR3 has 15 amino acids. Per the germline V gene, CDR1 is SGHRS and CDR2 is YFSETQ. Trimming removed 0 bases from V and 2 bases from J, with 6 bases in between. For the CDR3, the DNA is TGCGCCAGCAGCTTGGACAGGGCTGGGGCCAACGTCCTGACTTTC. Translation gives CASSLDRAGANVLTF. The full variable domain, completed using reference TRBV5-1 and TRBJ2-6, is KAGVTQTPRYLIKTRGQQVTLSCSPISGHRSVSWYQQTPGQGLQFLFEYFSETQRNKGNFPGRFSGRQFSNSRSEMNVSTLELGDSALYLCASSLDRAGANVLTFGAGSRLTVL.

The table lists this clone with a few counts. The genes are TRBV18 and TRBJ2-3; 8 bases map to TRBD2. V lost 4 bases and J lost 3; bases outside the gene matches: 3. The CDR3 has 14 amino acids. CDR1 and CDR2 (germline): KGHSH, LQKENI. The CDR3 loop is CASSLLAETDTQYF. The CDR3 region has the DNA TGTGCCAGCTCACTACTAGCGGAAACAGATACGCAGTATTTT.

The CDR3 sequence is CASSSRTGLNSPLHF. In DNA, the CDR3 is TGTGCCAGCAGCTCTAGGACAGGGTTAAATTCACCCCTCCACTTT. The chain recombines TRBV5-4 with TRBJ1-6; 8 bases are shared with TRBD1. The V segment lost 3 bases and the J segment 7 bases; nucleotides outside the gene matches: 6. This CDR3 region has 15 residues. Germline CDR1 reads SGHNT; CDR2 reads YYREEE (reference sequence).

This chain uses TRBV10-3 with TRBJ1-1; 8 bases are shared with TRBD1. The J segment lost 1 base and the V segment lost 8 bases, leaving 18 bases of the junction unmatched. Germline CDR1 and CDR2: ENHRY and SYGVKD. The CDR3 runs 18 residues. The CDR3 region is CAISPPLGTGIENTEAFF. The DNA of the CDR3 is TGTGCCATCTCACCCCCCCTCGGGACAGGTATTGAGAACACTGAAGCTTTCTTT.

This clone came up a few times. The chain joins TRBV11-1 to TRBJ2-7; D not resolved. CDR3 size: 15 residues. Germline V gene lookup returns CDR1 SGHAT and CDR2 FQDESV (reference sequence). With 1 base removed from V and 0 bases from J, the gap between germline ends came to 10 bases. CDR3 in DNA: TGTGCCAGCAGCTTAGTGGGCTCGGGCTCCTACGAGCAGTACTTC. As protein: CASSLVGSGSYEQYF.

The J gene is TRBJ1-6, the V gene TRBV5-6; D may be TRBD1 (6 bases). CDR3 length: 15 residues. Between the trimmed V and J ends, which lost 4 bases and 7 bases, there was a span of 15 bases. Germline V gene lookup returns CDR1 SGHDT and CDR2 YYEEEE. The CDR3 DNA reads as TGTGCCAGCAGCGTCGGGGGACATACCAATTCACCCCTCCACTTT. This encodes CASSVGGHTNSPLHF.

The table lists this clone with a few counts. The chain is built from TRBV27 and TRBJ2-7, with D perhaps matching TRBD2 (6 bases). Germline CDR1 MNHEY, CDR2 SMNVEV (reference sequence). The CDR3 totals 16 residues. Trimming cost V 2 bases and J 3 bases, with 17 bases left between them. The CDR3 protein is CASSLGRTTKNYEQYF. CDR3 bases: TGTGCCAGCAGTTTAGGTCGGACTACTAAAAACTACGAGCAGTACTTC.

The V gene is TRBV21-1, the J gene TRBJ2-7; the D call of TRBD1 is as the table states it, not checked on the DNA. TRBV21-1 corresponds to a pseudogene. The CDR3 is 16 amino acids. The CDR3, as DNA: TGTGCCAGCAGCCCACAAGGGACAGGGAGCTCCCACGAGCAGTACTTC. Amino acid sequence: CASSPQGTGSSHEQYF.

J is TRBJ2-1 and V is TRBV7-6; D is perhaps TRBD1 (6 bases). CDR1 SGHVS and CDR2 FNYEAQ come from the germline V gene. This CDR3 is built from 16 residues. The V end lost 4 bases, the J end lost 2 bases, and 15 bases lay between the germline ends. The CDR3 sequence is CASSSLQGTAYNEQFF. DNA of the CDR3: TGTGCCAGCAGCTCCCTACAGGGCACAGCCTACAATGAGCAGTTCTTC.